Below, 14 T cell receptor beta chains from the same sample are listed, as sequenced in a study of human T cells and chemical hapten exposure. TCRdb called the RACE reads again in MiXCR, with one record for every CDR3 protein. This table has 85,000 to 90,000 distinct CDR3 sequences, 9.6% appearing once. Time point given: pre-sensitization, week 0. Treatment reported: therapeutic diphenylcyclopropenone sensitization with weekly scalp DPC. This specimen was whole blood, taken in connection with sensitization to the hapten diphenylcyclopropenone (DPC). The source is a woman aged 40 to 55 with alopecia areata. Some clones in this sample may be carry-over from other donors' samples.

The chain recombines TRBV29-1 with TRBJ2-7, with a tentative D call TRBD2 (5 bases). V was cut by 7 bases and J by 3 bases, with 13 bases left in between. Germline CDR1 is SQVTM and CDR2 is ANQGSEA. This CDR3 spans 12 amino acids. The DNA for the CDR3 is TGCAGCGCGAGCCCCGGACTCTACGAGCAGTACTTC. Translated: CSASPGLYEQYF.

This clonotype was seen ten or more times. This chain connects TRBV20-1 to TRBJ1-1, with 7 bases fitting TRBD1. CDR3 length: 11 amino acids. CDR1 and CDR2 from the germline V gene are DFQATT and SNEGSKA (reference sequence). In nucleotides, the CDR3 is TGCGGGCGGGACAGCAACACTGAAGCTTTCTTT. Translated: CGRDSNTEAFF.

Here the CDR3 DNA reads TGCGCCAGCAGCCCCTGGGGGGCCTTTAATCAGCCCCAGCATTTT. Residues: CASSPWGAFNQPQHF. The chain carries TRBV5-1 and TRBJ1-5; the D gene is possibly TRBD1 (6 bases). The germline V and J ends were trimmed by 4 bases and 4 bases, with 15 bases remaining between them. CDR1 is SGHRS and CDR2 is YFSETQ in the germline V gene. CDR3 length equals 15 residues. Supplemented by reference TRBV5-1 and TRBJ1-5, the full variable domain reads KAGVTQTPRYLIKTRGQQVTLSCSPISGHRSVSWYQQTPGQGLQFLFEYFSETQRNKGNFPGRFSGRQFSNSRSEMNVSTLELGDSALYLCASSPWGAFNQPQHFGDGTRLSIL.

The chain combines TRBV19 with TRBJ2-2; the D gene is possibly TRBD1 (7 bases). The CDR3 runs to 15 residues. Per germline, CDR1 LNHDA and CDR2 SQIVND (reference sequence). V was cut by 5 bases and J by 0 bases, with 10 bases left in between. This CDR3 reads CASSAGQPNTGELFF. In DNA form, the CDR3 reads TGTGCCAGTAGTGCGGGACAGCCGAACACCGGGGAGCTGTTTTTT.

This clonotype showed up many times. V is TRBV2 and J is TRBJ2-2; TRBD2 aligns across 7 bases. J was trimmed by 2 bases and V by 4 bases; bases with no gene match: 4. Germline V CDR1 and CDR2: SNHLY, FYNNEI. CDR3 length: 15 residues. This CDR3 is CASSGASGNTGELFF. CDR3 DNA sequence: TGTGCCAGCAGTGGGGCTAGCGGTAACACCGGGGAGCTGTTTTTT. Looking up the rest from reference TRBV2 and TRBJ2-2 gives the full variable domain: EPEVTQTPSHQVTQMGQEVILRCVPISNHLYFYWYRQILGQKVEFLVSFYNNEISEKSEIFDDQFSVERPDGSNFTLKIRSTKLEDSAMYFCASSGASGNTGELFFGEGSRLTVL.

This clonotype came up a few times. The J gene is TRBJ2-3, the V gene TRBV29-1; D unclear. This CDR3 is 10 amino acids long. Trimming removed 0 bases at V and 6 bases at J, with 1 base between. In germline, CDR1 is SQVTM, CDR2 ANQGSEA. CDR3: CSVEEDTQYF. The CDR3, as DNA: TGCAGCGTTGAAGAGGATACGCAGTATTTT.

The V call is TRBV28, the J call TRBJ2-1, with 9 bases that match TRBD1. V lost 5 bases to trimming and J lost 7 bases; unmatched junction nucleotides: 3. The CDR3 has 13 residues. The germline V gene encodes CDR1 MDHEN and CDR2 SYDVKM. The CDR3 is CASSRTGENEQFF. The CDR3 DNA follows: TGTGCCAGCAGTCGGACAGGGGAGAATGAGCAGTTCTTC. Filled out from reference TRBV28 and TRBJ2-1, the complete variable domain reads DVKVTQSSRYLVKRTGEKVFLECVQDMDHENMFWYRQDPGLGLRLIYFSYDVKMKEKGDIPEGYSVSREKKERFSLILESASTNQTSMYLCASSRTGENEQFFGPGTRLTVL.

This clonotype was counted ten times or more. V is TRBV19 and J is TRBJ1-5, with TRBD1 matching 7 bases. V was clipped by 1 base and J by 2 bases; unmatched bases: 5. The CDR3 extends over 16 amino acids. CDR1 LNHDA and CDR2 SQIVND come from the germline V gene (reference sequence). CDR3 in amino acids: CASSIGGTGGNQPQHF. The CDR3 DNA reads as TGTGCCAGTAGTATAGGAGGAACAGGGGGCAATCAGCCCCAGCATTTT.

The sample holds a few counts of this clonotype. The V gene is TRBV20-1, the J gene TRBJ1-2; the D gene is possibly TRBD1 (5 bases). Germline V lookup: CDR1 DFQATT, CDR2 SNEGSKA (reference sequence). This CDR3 has 13 residues. The ends were cut back, 0 bases at V and 1 base at J, with 6 bases in the middle. Here the CDR3 DNA reads TGCAGTGCTAGAGATAGGGGTAACTATGGCTACACCTTC. Protein sequence: CSARDRGNYGYTF.

V usage is TRBV3-1 and J usage is TRBJ1-2, with D hard to call. This CDR3 has 14 amino acids. Germline V gene sequence: CDR1 LGHDT, CDR2 YNNKEL (reference sequence). V lost 3 bases and J lost 4, with 12 bases in between. In DNA form, the CDR3 reads TGTGCCAGCAGCCATGGACTGCAGACCTATGGCTACACCTTC. It codes for CASSHGLQTYGYTF.

The chain carries TRBV6-5 and TRBJ2-3; D unclear. CDR1 and CDR2 (germline): MNHEY, SVGAGI. This CDR3 spans 14 amino acids. V shed 5 bases and J shed 2 bases, with 11 bases lying between them. CDR3 region: CASSLRYPTDTQYF. As DNA, the CDR3 is TGTGCCAGCAGTCTACGGTACCCCACAGATACGCAGTATTTT.

In its sample, this clonotype was seen many times. This chain connects TRBV12-3 or TRBV12-4 to TRBJ2-5; no definite D call. V was shortened by 5 bases and J by 1 base, with 11 bases between the two germline ends. The length of the CDR3 is 14 residues. The DNA for the CDR3 is TGTGCCAGCAGTGCAAGTCCAGCCCAAGAGACCCAGTACTTC. As protein: CASSASPAQETQYF.

This clonotype appeared many times. In DNA form, the CDR3 reads TGCGCCAGCAGCTTGGAATACAGGGGGCCGGGGTTCTTC. Its protein is CASSLEYRGPGFF. The chain joins TRBV5-1 to TRBJ2-1, with TRBD1 matching over 9 bases. V gave up 0 bases and J gave up 15 bases; unmatched junction bases: 7. The length of the CDR3 is 13 residues. CDR1 and CDR2 from the germline V gene are SGHRS and YFSETQ.

This clonotype was counted a few times. The chain links TRBV6-1 to TRBJ2-1; D is unclear. CDR1 MNHNS and CDR2 SASEGT come from the germline V gene. This CDR3 contains 19 residues. Trimming left V 2 bases short and J 1 base short, with 21 bases between. The CDR3 here is CASSESMGYEISSYNEQFF. CDR3 DNA: TGTGCCAGCAGTGAAAGCATGGGGTACGAAATCTCATCCTACAATGAGCAGTTCTTC.